This is a list of T cell receptor beta chains from one sample in a study of PD-L1 blockade in urothelial cancer. Profiling relied on immunoSEQ multiplex PCR, and the TCRdb table lists in-frame clones only, not all of them. The repertoire holds 95,000 to 130,000 clones, with 80% to 90% as singletons. The specimen was PBMCs, collected around atezolizumab (anti-PD-L1) treatment. Receptors originate from a man aged 60-69 years with urothelial cancer. CDR3s include the opening cysteine and the closing phenylalanine or tryptophan. The D gene is left open where the match is weak.

CDR3 protein	D gene	J gene	V gene
CASSQEAQSTDTQYF	NA	TRBJ2-3	TRBV4-2
CASSVVDEAQYF	NA	TRBJ2-3	TRBV9
CASSPGQGRNYGYTF	TRBD1	TRBJ1-2	TRBV7-2
CASSDPPSGGGDEQFF	TRBD2	TRBJ2-1	TRBV25-1
CASSQDIGSYNEQFF	NA	TRBJ2-1	TRBV4-3
CASSTSGTDTQYF	NA	TRBJ2-3	TRBV7-3
CASSSWDRVDNYGYTF	TRBD1	TRBJ1-2	TRBV11-2
CASSITEGNTIYF	NA	TRBJ1-3	TRBV19
CASSLAAGRETQYF	NA	TRBJ2-5	TRBV5-6
CASSKALRDSRGANYGYTF	NA	TRBJ1-2	TRBV21-1
CSVRGTETQYF	NA	TRBJ2-5	TRBV20-1
CASSQGTGWGYTF	TRBD1	TRBJ1-2	TRBV14
CASSLGSITGAHEQYF	TRBD1	TRBJ2-7	TRBV5-6
CASSLDNRNTEAFF	NA	TRBJ1-1	TRBV5-1
CASTLSSGGRVEAFF	NA	TRBJ1-1	TRBV5-5
CASSPGQGRGYTF	TRBD1	TRBJ1-2	TRBV27
CASSVAGGEDQPQHF	NA	TRBJ1-5	TRBV6-1
CASSAGEGSYNEQFF	NA	TRBJ2-1	TRBV18
CASSLGQGAYEQYF	TRBD1	TRBJ2-7	TRBV7-2
CASSYQGQRSPLHF	NA	TRBJ1-6	TRBV6-5